Each of the 4 T cell receptor beta chains below was sequenced from the same sample in a study of blood T cell repertoires in COVID-19. TCRdb keeps only in-frame clones here, not all; method: immunoSEQ multiplex PCR. The profile shows about 210,000 clones, approximately 80% of them singletons. Material: peripheral blood. These receptors were collected from a human donor in a cohort sampled during active COVID-19.

The rearrangement uses TRBV6-5 and TRBJ1-2; 10 nucleotides match TRBD1. The CDR3 runs to 15 residues. Looked up from germline, CDR1 is MNHEY and CDR2 is SVGAGI. V was clipped by 0 bases and J by 7 bases; unmatched bases: 5. The CDR3 reads CASSYSPRTGGGYTF. The CDR3 DNA reads TGTGCCAGCAGTTACTCCCCTCGGACAGGGGGTGGCTACACCTTC.

Here the CDR3 reads CASSTGPSSYNEQFF. DNA for the CDR3: TGCGCCAGCAGCACAGGGCCCAGCTCCTACAATGAGCAGTTCTTC. The V gene is TRBV4-1, the J gene TRBJ2-1, with D maybe TRBD1 (6 bases). The CDR3 spans 15 residues. V lost 5 bases and J 0 bases, leaving 11 bases between the germline ends. Germline V gives CDR1 MGHRA, CDR2 YSYEKL.

This chain links TRBV27 with TRBJ1-1; D is unresolved. The CDR3 covers 12 residues. Between the trimmed V and J ends, which lost 4 bases and 7 bases, there was a span of 10 bases. The germline V gene encodes CDR1 MNHEY and CDR2 SMNVEV (reference sequence). The CDR3 spells CASSSEANEAFF. As DNA, the CDR3 is TGTGCCAGCAGTTCTGAGGCGAATGAAGCTTTCTTT.

The chain joins TRBV4-3 to TRBJ2-1, with TRBD2 identical over 11 bases. This CDR3 has 17 amino acids. V lost 1 base, J lost 4 bases, and 6 bases stayed unmatched. Germline V lookup: CDR1 LGHNA, CDR2 YSLEER. The CDR3 spells CASSQGRGLAAYNEQFF. For the CDR3, the DNA is TGCGCCAGCAGCCAAGGCAGGGGACTAGCGGCATACAATGAGCAGTTCTTC.